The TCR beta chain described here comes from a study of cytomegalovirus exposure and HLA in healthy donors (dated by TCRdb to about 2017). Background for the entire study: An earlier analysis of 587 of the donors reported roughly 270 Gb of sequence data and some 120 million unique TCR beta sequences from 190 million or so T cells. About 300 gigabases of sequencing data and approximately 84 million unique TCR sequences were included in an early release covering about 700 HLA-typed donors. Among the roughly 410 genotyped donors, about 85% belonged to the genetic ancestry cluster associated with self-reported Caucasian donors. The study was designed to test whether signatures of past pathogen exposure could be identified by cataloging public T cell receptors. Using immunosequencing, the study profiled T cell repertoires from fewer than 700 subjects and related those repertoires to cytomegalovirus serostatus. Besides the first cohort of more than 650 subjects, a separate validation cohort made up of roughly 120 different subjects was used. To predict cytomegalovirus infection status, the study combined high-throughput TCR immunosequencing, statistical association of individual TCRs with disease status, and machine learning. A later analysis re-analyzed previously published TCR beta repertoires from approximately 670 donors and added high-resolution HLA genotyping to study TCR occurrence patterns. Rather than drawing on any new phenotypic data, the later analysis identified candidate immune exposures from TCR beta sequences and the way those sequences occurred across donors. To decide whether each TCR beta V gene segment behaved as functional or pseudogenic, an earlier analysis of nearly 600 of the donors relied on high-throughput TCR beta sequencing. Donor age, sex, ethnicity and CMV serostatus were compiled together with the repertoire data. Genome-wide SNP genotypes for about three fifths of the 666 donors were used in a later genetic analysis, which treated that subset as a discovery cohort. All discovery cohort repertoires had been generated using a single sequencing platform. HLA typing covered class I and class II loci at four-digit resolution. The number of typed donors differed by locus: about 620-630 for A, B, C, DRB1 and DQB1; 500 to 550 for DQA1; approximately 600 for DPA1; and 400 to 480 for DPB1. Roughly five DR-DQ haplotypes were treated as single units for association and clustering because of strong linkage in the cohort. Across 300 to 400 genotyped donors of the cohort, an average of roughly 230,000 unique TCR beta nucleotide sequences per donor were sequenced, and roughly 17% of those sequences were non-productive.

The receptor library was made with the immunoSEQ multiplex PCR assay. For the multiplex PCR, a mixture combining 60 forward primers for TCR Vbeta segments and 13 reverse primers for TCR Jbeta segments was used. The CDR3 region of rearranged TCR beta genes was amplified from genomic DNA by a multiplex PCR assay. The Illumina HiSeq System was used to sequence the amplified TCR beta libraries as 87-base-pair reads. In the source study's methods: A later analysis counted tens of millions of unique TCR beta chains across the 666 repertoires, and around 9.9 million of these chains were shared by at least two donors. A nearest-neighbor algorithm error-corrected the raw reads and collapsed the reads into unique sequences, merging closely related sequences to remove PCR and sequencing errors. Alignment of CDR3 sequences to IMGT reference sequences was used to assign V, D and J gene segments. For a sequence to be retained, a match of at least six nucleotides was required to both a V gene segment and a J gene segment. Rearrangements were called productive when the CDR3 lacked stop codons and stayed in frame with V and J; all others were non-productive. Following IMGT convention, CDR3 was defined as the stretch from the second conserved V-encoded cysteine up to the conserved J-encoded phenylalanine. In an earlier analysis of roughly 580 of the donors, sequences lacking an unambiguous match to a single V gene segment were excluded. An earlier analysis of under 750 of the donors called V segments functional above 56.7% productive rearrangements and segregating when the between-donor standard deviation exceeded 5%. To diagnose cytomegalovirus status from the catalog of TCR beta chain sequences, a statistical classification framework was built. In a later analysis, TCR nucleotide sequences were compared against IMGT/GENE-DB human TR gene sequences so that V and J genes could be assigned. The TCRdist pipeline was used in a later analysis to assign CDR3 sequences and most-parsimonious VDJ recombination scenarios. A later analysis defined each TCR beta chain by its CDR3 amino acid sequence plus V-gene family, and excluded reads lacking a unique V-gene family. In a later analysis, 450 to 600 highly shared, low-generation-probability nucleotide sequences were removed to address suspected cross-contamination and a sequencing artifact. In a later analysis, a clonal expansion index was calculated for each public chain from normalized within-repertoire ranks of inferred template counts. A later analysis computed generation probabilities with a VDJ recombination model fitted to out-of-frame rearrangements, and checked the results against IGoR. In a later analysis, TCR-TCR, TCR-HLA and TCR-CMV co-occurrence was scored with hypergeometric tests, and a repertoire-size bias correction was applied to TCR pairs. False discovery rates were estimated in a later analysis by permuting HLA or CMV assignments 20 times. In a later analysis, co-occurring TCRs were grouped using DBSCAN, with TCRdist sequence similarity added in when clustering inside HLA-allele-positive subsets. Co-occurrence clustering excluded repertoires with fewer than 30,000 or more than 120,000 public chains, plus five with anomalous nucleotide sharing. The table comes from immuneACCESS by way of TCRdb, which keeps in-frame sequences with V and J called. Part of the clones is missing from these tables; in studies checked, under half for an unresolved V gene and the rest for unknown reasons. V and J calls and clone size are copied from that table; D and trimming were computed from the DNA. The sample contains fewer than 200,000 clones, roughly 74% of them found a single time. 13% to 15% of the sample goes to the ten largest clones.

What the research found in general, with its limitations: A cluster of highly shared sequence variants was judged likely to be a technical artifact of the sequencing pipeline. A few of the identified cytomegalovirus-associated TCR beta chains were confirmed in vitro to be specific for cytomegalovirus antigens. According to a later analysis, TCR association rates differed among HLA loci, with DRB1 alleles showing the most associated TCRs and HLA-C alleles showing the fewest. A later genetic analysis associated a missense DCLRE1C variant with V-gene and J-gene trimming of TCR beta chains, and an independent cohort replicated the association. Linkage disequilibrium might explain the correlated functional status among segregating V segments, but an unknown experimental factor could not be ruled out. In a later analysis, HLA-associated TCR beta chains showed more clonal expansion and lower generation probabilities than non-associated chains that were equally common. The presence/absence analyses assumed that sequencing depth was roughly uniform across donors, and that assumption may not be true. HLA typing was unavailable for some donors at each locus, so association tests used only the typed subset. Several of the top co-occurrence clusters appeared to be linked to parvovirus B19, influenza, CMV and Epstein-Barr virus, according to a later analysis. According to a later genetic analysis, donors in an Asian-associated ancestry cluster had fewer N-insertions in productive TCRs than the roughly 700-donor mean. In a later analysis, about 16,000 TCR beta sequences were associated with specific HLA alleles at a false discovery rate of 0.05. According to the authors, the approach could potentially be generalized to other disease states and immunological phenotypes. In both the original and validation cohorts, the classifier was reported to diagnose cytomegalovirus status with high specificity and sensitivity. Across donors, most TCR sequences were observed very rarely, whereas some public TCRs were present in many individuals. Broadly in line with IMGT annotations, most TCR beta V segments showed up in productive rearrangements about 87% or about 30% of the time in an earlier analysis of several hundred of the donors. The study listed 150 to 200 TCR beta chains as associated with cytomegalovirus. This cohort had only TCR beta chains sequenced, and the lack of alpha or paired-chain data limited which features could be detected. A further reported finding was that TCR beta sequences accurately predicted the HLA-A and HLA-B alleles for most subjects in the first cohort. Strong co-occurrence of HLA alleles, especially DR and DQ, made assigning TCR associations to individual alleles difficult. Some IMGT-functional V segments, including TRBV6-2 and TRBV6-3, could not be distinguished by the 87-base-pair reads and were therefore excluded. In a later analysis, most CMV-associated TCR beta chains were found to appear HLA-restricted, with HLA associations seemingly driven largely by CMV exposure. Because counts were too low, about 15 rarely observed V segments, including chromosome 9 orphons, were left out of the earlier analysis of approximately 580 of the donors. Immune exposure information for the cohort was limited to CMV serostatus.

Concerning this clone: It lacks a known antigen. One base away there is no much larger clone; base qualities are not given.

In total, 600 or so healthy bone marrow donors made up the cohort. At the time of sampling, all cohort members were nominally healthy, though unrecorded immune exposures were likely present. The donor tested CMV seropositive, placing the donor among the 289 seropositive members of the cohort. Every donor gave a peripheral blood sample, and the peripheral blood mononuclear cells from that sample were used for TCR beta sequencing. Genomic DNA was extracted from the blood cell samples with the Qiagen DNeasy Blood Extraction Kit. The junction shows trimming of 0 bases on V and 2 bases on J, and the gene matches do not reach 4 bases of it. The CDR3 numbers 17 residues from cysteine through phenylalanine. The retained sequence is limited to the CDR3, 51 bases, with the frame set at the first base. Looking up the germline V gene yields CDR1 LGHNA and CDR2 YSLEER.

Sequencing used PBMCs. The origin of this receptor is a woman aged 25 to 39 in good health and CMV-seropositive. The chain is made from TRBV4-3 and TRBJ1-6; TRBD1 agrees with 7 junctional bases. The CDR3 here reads CASSQDRTGPYNSPLHF. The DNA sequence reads TGCGCCAGCAGCCAAGATCGGACAGGACCCTATAATTCACCCCTCCACTTT.